The 10 T cell receptor beta chains below all came from one sample that was sequenced in a study of persistence of HIV-infected CD4 T cells. Their recognized antigens are unknown. Lysates of CMV-infected fibroblasts at approximately 9.4 ug/mL stimulated these cells. Sorted nonresponding memory CD4+ T cells were CD40L-negative, CD69-negative, CD45RO-high. The immunoSEQ assay was version 4, run in survey mode. Clones were read by immunoSEQ multiplex PCR, and TCRdb kept only the in-frame ones, dropping some. The table includes approximately 31,000 clones, roughly 82% detected once. Sequenced material: CD4+ T cells sorted from PBMCs after approximately 19-hour stimulation, taken from a patient who received antiretroviral therapy. Receptors were obtained from an adult woman with HIV who was CMV-seropositive.

The CDR3 sequence is CAISEPDRAGYTF. The CDR3 nucleotides read TGTGCCATCAGTGAGCCAGACAGGGCTGGCTACACCTTC. This chain joins TRBV10-3 and TRBJ1-2; 7 bases map to TRBD1. The CDR3 loop spans 13 amino acids. Germline-derived CDR1 and CDR2 are ENHRY and SYGVKD. Germline trimming cut 2 bases from V and 7 bases from J; bases unmatched to any gene: 4.

The chain uses TRBV6-5 and TRBJ1-1; 9 bases match TRBD1. The V and J ends lost 7 bases and 4 bases, in that order; junction bases with no gene match: 10. The CDR3 totals 15 residues. Germline V lookup: CDR1 MNHEY, CDR2 SVGAGI. The CDR3 loop reads CASNFNRGLVTEAFF. CDR3 coding DNA: TGTGCCAGCAATTTTAACAGGGGGCTGGTCACTGAAGCTTTCTTT.

The rearrangement links TRBV19 to TRBJ1-1; D ambiguous. Germline CDR1 is LNHDA and CDR2 is SQIVND (reference sequence). The CDR3 has 13 residues. V dropped 5 bases and J dropped 3 bases, with 10 bases sitting between them. In nucleotides, the CDR3 is TGTGCCAGTAGTTCGCGTCCGGACACTGAAGCTTTCTTT. It yields the protein CASSSRPDTEAFF.

The chain has TRBV3-1 (or the pseudogene TRBV3-2) and TRBJ1-2; TRBD1 matches at 7 bases. With V trimmed by 1 base and J by 13 bases, 12 bases remained unmatched. Germline V CDR1 and CDR2: LGHDT, YNNKEL (reference sequence). CDR3 size: 14 residues. CDR3 region: CASSQGDSRQGGTF. CDR3 sequence (DNA): TGTGCCAGCAGCCAAGGGGACAGCCGACAAGGGGGCACCTTC.

V and J are TRBV24-1 and TRBJ1-5; no clear D gene. The CDR3 consists of 12 residues. V was trimmed by 1 base and J by 7 bases, leaving 4 bases between them. The V gene's germline CDR1 is KGHDR and CDR2 SFDVKD. CDR3 DNA: TGTGCCACCAGTGATTTTCGGCAGCCCCAGCATTTT. Its protein product is CATSDFRQPQHF.

This clone has only one observation. This chain uses TRBV7-2 with TRBJ1-1; the D is unclear. The V and J ends lost 0 bases and 5 bases respectively, with 10 bases between them. Per the germline V gene, CDR1 is SGHTA and CDR2 is FQGNSA. This CDR3 spans 14 amino acids. CDR3 region: CASSLAGIGTEAFF. Here the CDR3 DNA reads TGTGCCAGCAGCTTAGCTGGTATTGGGACTGAAGCTTTCTTT.

Worth noting for this clone: Other nucleotide sequences in the sample specify the same CDR3. V is TRBV3-1 (or the pseudogene TRBV3-2) and J is TRBJ2-7, with D perhaps matching TRBD2 (6 bases). Germline V gene lookup returns CDR1 LGHDT and CDR2 YNNKEL (reference sequence). The CDR3 is made up of 12 amino acids. The ends were cut back, 4 bases at V and 4 bases at J, with 8 bases in the middle. CDR3 nucleotides: TGTGCCAGCAGCCGGGGGGATTACGAGCAGTACTTC. It encodes CASSRGDYEQYF.

This clone was seen more than once but under ten times. Additional DNA sequences in this sample encode the identical CDR3. This chain uses TRBV15 with TRBJ2-7, with 11 bases that match TRBD1. CDR1 LNHNV and CDR2 YYDKDF come from the germline V gene (reference sequence). The J segment lost 7 bases and the V segment lost 3 bases, leaving 2 bases of the junction unmatched. The CDR3 length is 13 residues. CDR3 loop: CATSRDRGREQYF. CDR3 nucleotides: TGTGCCACCAGCAGGGACAGGGGGCGGGAGCAGTACTTC.

The chain joins TRBV2 to TRBJ1-2, with 8 bases fitting TRBD1. Trimming cost V 5 bases and J 4 bases; bases outside gene matches: 6. Per germline, CDR1 SNHLY and CDR2 FYNNEI. This CDR3 contains 14 residues. CDR3 loop: CASSPGQDSYGYTF. For the CDR3, the DNA is TGTGCCAGCAGTCCGGGACAGGATAGCTATGGCTACACCTTC.

The chain recombines TRBV10-3 with TRBJ1-2; TRBD1 might be the D (5 bases). Germline CDR1 ENHRY, CDR2 SYGVKD. The CDR3 runs 14 residues. The V gene lost 0 bases and the J gene lost 3 bases, with 8 bases spanning the gap. The CDR3 loop is CAISESGDDYGYTF. The DNA for the CDR3 is TGTGCCATCAGTGAGTCGGGGGACGACTATGGCTACACCTTC.